This entry features one TCR beta chain sequence. No antigen is known for it. This record comes from a study of cytomegalovirus exposure and HLA in healthy donors. Study-wide results and limits: The authors listed over 150 TCR beta chains as cytomegalovirus-associated. In an earlier analysis, productive rearrangement rates for most beta V segments clustered near 87% or 30%. The records held CMV serostatus as the only immune exposure information.

The study ran its PCR with 60 Vbeta and 13 Jbeta primers. The data were produced by immunoSEQ multiplex PCR, yet TCRdb's version contains in-frame clones alone and is incomplete. The table shows about 88,000 clones, with over 55% occurring only once. The V end was cut by 6 bases, the J end by 1 base, with 14 bases between. The CDR3 contains 16 residues. Germline V lookup: CDR1 SGHRS, CDR2 YFSETQ. This TCR derives from a woman aged 18-29 years in good health and CMV-seropositive. Sequenced material: PBMCs. This chain connects TRBV5-1 to TRBJ1-6; tentatively, D is TRBD1 (5 bases). The CDR3 coding sequence is TGCGCCAGCACACCCGGGGGTGCGTCCTATAATTCACCCCTCCACTTT. Protein product: CASTPGGASYNSPLHF.